Below are 27 T cell receptor beta chains sequenced from a single sample in a study of blood T cell repertoires in COVID-19. TCRdb's table, derived via immunoSEQ multiplex PCR, lists solely in-frame clones and lacks some. The sample has roughly 300,000 clones, 89% seen once. Material for sequencing was peripheral blood. Receptor source: a man aged 18 to 35 who had recovered from COVID-19.

This clone was found a few times. The chain has TRBV5-1 and TRBJ2-7; 10 nucleotides align to TRBD1. The germline V gene has CDR1 SGHRS and CDR2 YFSETQ. CDR3 length equals 13 residues. V gave up 3 bases and J gave up 3 bases; unmatched junction bases: 0. CDR3 bases: TGCGCCAGCAGCTGGACAGGGGGCTACGAGCAGTACTTC. Translating gives CASSWTGGYEQYF.

This chain connects TRBV27 to TRBJ2-1; 11 bases map to TRBD2. After removal of 2 bases from V and 9 bases from J, the junction contained 6 bases not matched to a gene. Germline CDR1 is MNHEY and CDR2 is SMNVEV (reference sequence). The CDR3 is 15 residues long. The CDR3 region has the DNA TGTGCCAGCAGTTTACAATCTAGCGGGAGGTCTGAGCAGTTCTTC. Translation gives CASSLQSSGRSEQFF.

This chain connects TRBV3-1 (or the pseudogene TRBV3-2) to TRBJ2-7; 10 bases are a match to TRBD2. Trimming cost V 0 bases and J 3 bases; bases outside gene matches: 2. The germline gives CDR1 LGHDT, CDR2 YNNKEL (reference sequence). This CDR3 contains 15 residues. CDR3 nucleotides: TGTGCCAGCAGCCAAGAAAAGCGGGGGGGCTACGAGCAGTACTTC. Encoded protein: CASSQEKRGGYEQYF.

The chain carries TRBV6-5 and TRBJ2-7; D remains ambiguous. V was pared by 0 bases and J by 7 bases, with 13 bases between. CDR3 length: 14 amino acids. CDR1 and CDR2 from the germline V gene are MNHEY and SVGAGI. CDR3 sequence reads: CASSYSQQPLEQYF. The CDR3 bases are TGTGCCAGCAGTTACTCACAGCAGCCTTTAGAGCAGTACTTC.

The rearrangement links TRBV7-9 to TRBJ2-2; weak D call: TRBD1 (5 bases). Germline V gene lookup returns CDR1 SEHNR and CDR2 FQNEAQ (reference sequence). The CDR3 totals 15 residues. Deletions cut 10 bases from V and 0 bases from J, with 15 bases between. The CDR3 loop is CATSTVLANTGELFF. CDR3 bases: TGTGCCACCTCGACAGTCCTCGCGAACACCGGGGAGCTGTTTTTT.

The genes are TRBV19 and TRBJ1-2; 10 bases line up with TRBD1. The J segment lost 3 bases and the V segment lost 7 bases, leaving 8 bases of the junction unmatched. This CDR3 is built from 15 residues. Germline V lookup: CDR1 LNHDA, CDR2 SQIVND (reference sequence). The CDR3 is CASTRQGAFDYGYTF. The CDR3 DNA follows: TGTGCCAGTACCCGACAGGGGGCTTTTGACTATGGCTACACCTTC.

The chain combines TRBV5-5 with TRBJ2-1, with 7 bases that match TRBD1. The CDR3 has 16 amino acids. The germline gives CDR1 SGHKS, CDR2 YYEKEE (reference sequence). Germline trimming cut 4 bases from V and 7 bases from J; bases unmatched to any gene: 14. CDR3 coding DNA: TGTGCCAGCAGCGCCTGGCCAGACAGGGAGTTGAATGAGCAGTTCTTC. Its protein is CASSAWPDRELNEQFF.

The chain employs TRBV6-2 or TRBV6-3 and TRBJ2-5; TRBD2 agrees at 7 bases. Germline loops: CDR1 MNHEY, CDR2 SVGEGT. This CDR3 is built from 16 residues. The junction had 13 bases not matched to a gene; V was cut back by 6 bases and J by 3 bases. The CDR3 loop reads CASSQRTRVFEETQYF. The CDR3 nucleotides are TGTGCCAGCAGCCAACGGACTAGGGTGTTTGAAGAGACCCAGTACTTC.

The rearrangement uses TRBV3-1 (or the pseudogene TRBV3-2) and TRBJ1-6; D may be TRBD1 (5 bases). V was pared by 0 bases and J by 13 bases, with 13 bases between. Germline loops: CDR1 LGHDT, CDR2 YNNKEL (reference sequence). The CDR3 contains 14 residues. The CDR3 is CASSQDLGQRPLHF. The CDR3 DNA is TGTGCCAGCAGCCAAGACCTGGGGCAAAGGCCCCTCCACTTT.

The chain couples TRBV11-2 to TRBJ1-6; 9 bases align to TRBD1. Germline lookup yields CDR1 SGHAT and CDR2 FQNNGV. The J segment lost 6 bases and the V segment lost 1 base, leaving 10 bases of the junction unmatched. The CDR3 runs to 18 residues. CDR3 in amino acids: CASSLATIGTGTNSPLHF. CDR3 DNA: TGTGCCAGCAGCTTAGCTACCATCGGGACAGGGACTAATTCACCCCTCCACTTT. Based on the CDR3 plus reference TRBV11-2 and TRBJ1-6, the full variable domain is EAGVAQSPRYKIIEKRQSVAFWCNPISGHATLYWYQQILGQGPKLLIQFQNNGVVDDSQLPKDRFSAERLKGVDSTLKIQPAKLEDSAVYLCASSLATIGTGTNSPLHFGNGTRLTVT.

This clone came up a few times. The gene calls are TRBV2 and TRBJ2-7; 9 bases match TRBD2. The germline CDR1 and CDR2 sequences are SNHLY and FYNNEI. The CDR3 is 16 residues long. The V segment lost 5 bases and the J segment 1 base; nucleotides outside the gene matches: 9. In DNA, the CDR3 is TGTGCCAGCAGTCCCCGTAGCGGGGGAGCTTCCTACGAGCAGTACTTC. This gives the protein CASSPRSGGASYEQYF.

The V gene is TRBV6-7, the J gene TRBJ1-5; 8 bases agree with TRBD1. TRBV6-7 carries the ORF label, with uncertain function. The CDR3 has 17 residues. V dropped 4 bases and J dropped 3; count of bases not matched to a gene: 11. In nucleotides, the CDR3 is TGTGCCAGCAGTTCTACCGACAGGGGTGGGCCCAATCAGCCCCAGCATTTT. This encodes CASSSTDRGGPNQPQHF.

V and J are TRBV19 and TRBJ2-7, with a tentative D call TRBD2 (7 bases). Trimming took off 5 bases at V and 6 bases at J, with 20 bases between the two ends. Per the germline V gene, CDR1 is LNHDA and CDR2 is SQIVND (reference sequence). The CDR3 extends over 15 amino acids. The DNA for the CDR3 is TGTGCCAGTAGTGACCATGGGGGGGCGGCCGGCGAGCAGTACTTC. Protein: CASSDHGGAAGEQYF.

V usage is TRBV30 and J usage is TRBJ2-1; TRBD2 agrees at 8 bases. The CDR3 sequence is 13 residues long. Germline assignment: CDR1 GTSNPN and CDR2 SVGIG (reference sequence). J gave up 12 bases and V 3 bases, and 10 bases lay outside the gene matches. The CDR3 here is CAWRGLGVMGQFF. CDR3 sequence (DNA): TGTGCCTGGAGGGGACTAGGGGTTATGGGGCAGTTCTTC.

V gene TRBV19 combines with J gene TRBJ2-3, with TRBD1 matching over 11 bases. From germline, CDR1 is LNHDA and CDR2 SQIVND (reference sequence). Trimming cost V 9 bases and J 7 bases; bases outside gene matches: 18. This CDR3 region has 17 residues. The CDR3 DNA follows: TGTGCCAGCATACCCTCATGGCCGGGACAGGGGGGCCATACGCAGTATTTT. Translated, it gives CASIPSWPGQGGHTQYF.

The V call is TRBV10-3, the J call TRBJ2-7; 10 bases fit TRBD2. The CDR3 has 13 residues. V shed 11 bases and J 4 bases; nucleotides not matched to a gene: 8. Per germline, CDR1 ENHRY and CDR2 SYGVKD. CDR3 protein: CAASGRAGYEQYF. CDR3 in DNA: TGTGCCGCCAGCGGGAGGGCGGGGTACGAGCAGTACTTC.

CDR3 nucleotides: TGCGCCAGCAGCCAAGATTTCGGCAGGGGTCAGCCCCAGCATTTT. It encodes CASSQDFGRGQPQHF. The V gene is TRBV4-1, the J gene TRBJ1-5, with D possibly TRBD1 on 6 matching bases. The length of the CDR3 is 15 residues. The V gene's germline CDR1 is MGHRA and CDR2 YSYEKL. V lost 0 bases and J 6 bases, leaving 12 bases between the germline ends.

The CDR3 DNA reads as TGCGCCAGCAGCTTGGACAGGGTAGAAGCTTTCTTT. This encodes CASSLDRVEAFF. The chain recombines TRBV5-1 with TRBJ1-1, with D possibly being TRBD1 (6 bases). Between the trimmed V and J ends, which lost 0 bases and 8 bases, there was a span of 8 bases. The CDR3 is 12 residues long. Germline V gene lookup returns CDR1 SGHRS and CDR2 YFSETQ.

The V gene is TRBV30, the J gene TRBJ1-2; 7 nucleotides line up with TRBD1. With V trimmed by 5 bases and J by 8 bases, 14 bases remained unmatched. There are 14 residues in the CDR3. Germline assignment: CDR1 GTSNPN and CDR2 SVGIG (reference sequence). CDR3 bases: TGTGCCTGGTCAAGGGACAGAAAGAAGAGGGGCTACACCTTC. The encoded protein is CAWSRDRKKRGYTF.

CDR3 sequence reads: CASSTGTEGYTGELFF. The CDR3 nucleotides read TGTGCCAGCAGCACCGGGACAGAGGGGTACACCGGGGAGCTGTTTTTT. This sequence joins TRBV5-8 and TRBJ2-2; the match to TRBD1 covers 7 bases. This CDR3 is built from 16 residues. V lost 4 bases and J lost 3; bases outside the gene matches: 9. The germline V gene has CDR1 SGHTS and CDR2 YDEGEE.

The gene calls are TRBV5-4 and TRBJ1-6; D is possibly TRBD1 (5 bases). V dropped 3 bases and J dropped 11 bases, with 24 bases sitting between them. The CDR3 extends over 17 amino acids. The germline V gene encodes CDR1 SGHNT and CDR2 YYREEE (reference sequence). The DNA of the CDR3 is TGTGCCAGCAGCTCACTCCAGGGATCTAATATAGGGACACCCCTCCACTTT. It translates to CASSSLQGSNIGTPLHF.

The V and J genes are TRBV20-1 and TRBJ1-4; D is ambiguous. The V gene lost 4 bases and the J gene lost 8 bases, with 8 bases spanning the gap. Germline lookup yields CDR1 DFQATT and CDR2 SNEGSKA (reference sequence). The CDR3 spans 11 residues. Written as DNA, the CDR3 is TGCAGTGCTAAGGAGTGGGAAAAACTGTTTTTT. This sequence encodes CSAKEWEKLFF.

Turning to this clone: Other DNA sequences in this sample translate to the same CDR3. This rearrangement joins TRBV18 to TRBJ1-1; D unresolved. Germline-derived CDR1 and CDR2 are KGHSH and LQKENI. There are 14 residues in the CDR3. V was pared by 6 bases and J by 1 base, with 12 bases between. For the CDR3, the DNA is TGTGCCAGCTCTCCGTCGGAGGGGAACACTGAAGCTTTCTTT. It is translated as CASSPSEGNTEAFF.

The rearrangement joins TRBV4-1 to TRBJ1-1; 11 bases agree with TRBD1. The germline gives CDR1 MGHRA, CDR2 YSYEKL. The J segment lost 6 bases and the V segment lost 1 base, leaving 4 bases of the junction unmatched. The CDR3 length is 15 residues. CDR3 protein: CASSQVPGQGAEAFF. CDR3 sequence (DNA): TGCGCCAGCAGCCAAGTGCCGGGACAGGGGGCTGAAGCTTTCTTT.

This clone came up a few times. J is TRBJ2-7 and V is TRBV7-9, with D perhaps matching TRBD2 (5 bases). There are 14 residues in the CDR3. V was cut by 7 bases and J by 7 bases, with 20 bases left in between. Per germline, CDR1 SEHNR and CDR2 FQNEAQ (reference sequence). The CDR3 loop reads CASTPDGRVWEQYF. Here the CDR3 DNA reads TGTGCCAGCACCCCGGACGGGCGGGTGTGGGAGCAGTACTTC.

This clone showed up just once. The gene calls are TRBV21-1 and TRBJ2-2; the table's D gene call, TRBD2, was not cross checked with the DNA. TRBV21-1 is a pseudogene. The CDR3 spans 16 residues. The CDR3 sequence: CASNVERGLYTGELFF. The DNA of the CDR3 is TGTGCCAGCAACGTCGAGCGGGGGTTGTACACCGGGGAGCTGTTTTTT.

The chain couples TRBV6-5 to TRBJ1-3, with no clear D. V dropped 6 bases and J dropped 4 bases, with 7 bases sitting between them. The CDR3 is 12 residues long. Germline V gene lookup returns CDR1 MNHEY and CDR2 SVGAGI. The CDR3 nucleotides are TGTGCCAGCAGCCCCTCCGGAAACACCATATATTTT. Its translation is CASSPSGNTIYF.